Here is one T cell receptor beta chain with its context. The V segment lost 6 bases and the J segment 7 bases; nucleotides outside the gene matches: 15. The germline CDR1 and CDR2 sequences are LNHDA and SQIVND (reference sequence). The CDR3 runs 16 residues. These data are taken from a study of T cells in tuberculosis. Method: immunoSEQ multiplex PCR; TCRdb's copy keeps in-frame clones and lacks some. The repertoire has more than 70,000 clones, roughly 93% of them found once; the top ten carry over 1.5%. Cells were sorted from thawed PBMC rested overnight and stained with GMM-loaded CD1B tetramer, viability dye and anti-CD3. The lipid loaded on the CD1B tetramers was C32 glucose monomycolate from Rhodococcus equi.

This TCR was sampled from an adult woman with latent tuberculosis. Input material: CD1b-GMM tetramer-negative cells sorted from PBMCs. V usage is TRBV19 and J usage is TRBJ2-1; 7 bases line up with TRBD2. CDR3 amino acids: CASSTPGRGTGNEQFF. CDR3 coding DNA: TGTGCCAGTAGCACCCCGGGGCGGGGGACTGGGAATGAGCAGTTCTTC.